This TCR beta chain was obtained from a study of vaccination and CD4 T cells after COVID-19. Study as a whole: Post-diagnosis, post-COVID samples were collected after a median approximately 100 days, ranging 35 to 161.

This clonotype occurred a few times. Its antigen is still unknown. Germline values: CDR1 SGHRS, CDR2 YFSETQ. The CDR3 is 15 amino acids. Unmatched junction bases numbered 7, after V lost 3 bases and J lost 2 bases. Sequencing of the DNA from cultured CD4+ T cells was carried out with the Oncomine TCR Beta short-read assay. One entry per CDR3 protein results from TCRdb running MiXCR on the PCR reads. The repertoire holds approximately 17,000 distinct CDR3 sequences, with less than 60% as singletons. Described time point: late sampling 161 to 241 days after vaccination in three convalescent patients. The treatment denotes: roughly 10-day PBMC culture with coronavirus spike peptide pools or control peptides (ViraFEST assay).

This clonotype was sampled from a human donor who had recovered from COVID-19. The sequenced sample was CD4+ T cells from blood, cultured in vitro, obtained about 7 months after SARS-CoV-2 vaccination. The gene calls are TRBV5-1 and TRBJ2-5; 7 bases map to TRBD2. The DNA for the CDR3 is TGCGCCAGCAGCTCCGGGACTATGGGGCAAGAGACCCAGTACTTC. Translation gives CASSSGTMGQETQYF.